The rows below give T cell receptor beta chains drawn from one sample of a study of graft-versus-host responses after intestinal transplantation. Their recognized antigens are unknown. Sequencing used immunoSEQ multiplex PCR; TCRdb keeps in-frame clones, though not all of them. The profile shows approximately 99,000 clones, less than 95% of them singletons. This specimen was unstimulated CD8+ T cells sorted from spleen or lymph node cells, taken before transplant. These receptors were obtained from a human donor who was the organ donor for an intestinal transplant. Both conserved end residues are part of each CDR3. The D gene is left open where the match is weak. Rows give clone size only sometimes, using once, few, many, or a class for an expanded clone.

j_call: TRBJ2-4; v_call: TRBV28; d_call: -; clone_size: -; cdr3_aa: CASSPTELAKNIQYF; cdr3_nt: TGTGCCAGCAGTCCAACAGAGCTAGCCAAAAACATTCAGTACTTC
j_call: TRBJ2-1; v_call: TRBV4-1; d_call: TRBD2; clone_size: once; cdr3_aa: CASSQVLAEDNEQFF; cdr3_nt: TGCGCCAGCAGCCAAGTACTAGCGGAGGACAATGAGCAGTTCTTC
j_call: TRBJ2-3; v_call: TRBV7-4; d_call: -; clone_size: -; cdr3_aa: CASSWDSRPPDTQYF; cdr3_nt: TGTGCCAGCAGTTGGGACTCCCGGCCCCCAGATACGCAGTATTTT
j_call: TRBJ2-5; v_call: TRBV5-1; d_call: -; clone_size: -; cdr3_aa: CASAEGGPETQYF; cdr3_nt: TGCGCCAGCGCGGAGGGGGGGCCGGAGACCCAGTACTTC
j_call: TRBJ2-2; v_call: TRBV9; d_call: TRBD2; clone_size: -; cdr3_aa: CASSPGGGELFF; cdr3_nt: TGTGCCAGCAGCCCGGGAGGGGGGGAGCTGTTTTTT
j_call: TRBJ1-2; v_call: TRBV2; d_call: TRBD1; clone_size: -; cdr3_aa: CASSVGQRQGPSDYGYTF; cdr3_nt: TGTGCCAGCAGTGTAGGTCAGAGACAGGGGCCATCGGACTATGGCTACACCTTC
j_call: TRBJ1-2; v_call: TRBV5-5; d_call: TRBD1; clone_size: -; cdr3_aa: CASSWDRSALGYTF; cdr3_nt: TGTGCCAGCAGCTGGGACAGGTCTGCCTTGGGCTACACCTTC
j_call: TRBJ2-4; v_call: TRBV4-1; d_call: TRBD2; clone_size: -; cdr3_aa: CASSPRSSGWWGNIQYF; cdr3_nt: TGCGCCAGCAGCCCGCGATCTAGCGGGTGGTGGGGAAACATTCAGTACTTC
j_call: TRBJ2-3; v_call: TRBV9; d_call: -; clone_size: once; cdr3_aa: CASSRSWSPAPTDTQYF; cdr3_nt: TGTGCCAGCAGCCGTAGCTGGTCCCCCGCCCCCACAGATACGCAGTATTTT
j_call: TRBJ1-2; v_call: TRBV21-1; d_call: -; clone_size: -; cdr3_aa: CASSKRSRTGGERVNYGYTF; cdr3_nt: TGTGCCAGCAGCAAAAGAAGTAGGACAGGGGGCGAAAGGGTAAACTATGGCTACACCTTC
j_call: TRBJ1-2; v_call: TRBV5-4; d_call: -; clone_size: few; cdr3_aa: CASPGGAGGYTF; cdr3_nt: TGTGCCAGCCCTGGTGGGGCGGGGGGCTACACCTTC
j_call: TRBJ1-2; v_call: TRBV14; d_call: -; clone_size: -; cdr3_aa: CASSQDFGANYGYTF; cdr3_nt: TGTGCCAGCAGCCAAGATTTTGGAGCTAACTATGGCTACACCTTC
j_call: TRBJ2-3; v_call: TRBV2; d_call: TRBD2; clone_size: -; cdr3_aa: CATGLAGGRGPDTQYF; cdr3_nt: TGTGCCACCGGACTAGCGGGAGGGCGGGGCCCAGATACGCAGTATTTT
j_call: TRBJ1-2; v_call: TRBV30; d_call: TRBD1; clone_size: -; cdr3_aa: CAWGDSNNYGYTF; cdr3_nt: TGTGCCTGGGGGGACAGTAATAACTATGGCTACACCTTC
j_call: TRBJ2-7; v_call: TRBV27; d_call: -; clone_size: -; cdr3_aa: CASSPAGAYEQYF; cdr3_nt: TGTGCCAGCAGTCCCGCCGGAGCGTACGAGCAGTACTTC
j_call: TRBJ1-1; v_call: TRBV5-1; d_call: -; clone_size: once; cdr3_aa: CASSPGGRETEAFF; cdr3_nt: TGCGCCAGCAGCCCGGGGGGCAGGGAGACTGAAGCTTTCTTT
j_call: TRBJ1-1; v_call: TRBV9; d_call: -; clone_size: -; cdr3_aa: CASSEGVNTEAFF; cdr3_nt: TGTGCCAGCAGCGAGGGAGTGAACACTGAAGCTTTCTTT
j_call: TRBJ1-2; v_call: TRBV2; d_call: TRBD1; clone_size: once; cdr3_aa: CASSEALPDRGKDGYTF; cdr3_nt: TGTGCCAGCAGTGAAGCGCTTCCCGACAGGGGGAAAGATGGCTACACCTTC
j_call: TRBJ2-7; v_call: TRBV28; d_call: TRBD1; clone_size: -; cdr3_aa: CASSLQGQGSYEQYF; cdr3_nt: TGTGCCAGCAGTTTACAGGGACAGGGCTCCTACGAGCAGTACTTC
j_call: TRBJ1-2; v_call: TRBV9; d_call: -; clone_size: -; cdr3_aa: CASSGTYGYTF; cdr3_nt: TGTGCCAGCAGCGGAACTTATGGCTACACCTTC
j_call: TRBJ2-5; v_call: TRBV28; d_call: TRBD1; clone_size: -; cdr3_aa: CASTGLPRDSRSETQYF; cdr3_nt: TGTGCCAGCACCGGTTTACCCCGGGACAGTCGTTCAGAGACCCAGTACTTC
j_call: TRBJ2-5; v_call: TRBV12-5; d_call: -; clone_size: -; cdr3_aa: CASLRLIETQYF; cdr3_nt: TGTGCTAGTCTGAGACTTATTGAGACCCAGTACTTC
j_call: TRBJ2-3; v_call: TRBV13; d_call: -; clone_size: -; cdr3_aa: CASSFERGTDTQYF; cdr3_nt: TGTGCCAGCAGCTTTGAACGGGGAACAGATACGCAGTATTTT
j_call: TRBJ2-5; v_call: TRBV11-3; d_call: TRBD2; clone_size: -; cdr3_aa: CASSLGLAGAVQETQYF; cdr3_nt: TGTGCCAGCAGCTTAGGACTAGCGGGGGCCGTCCAAGAGACCCAGTACTTC
j_call: TRBJ1-6; v_call: TRBV27; d_call: -; clone_size: -; cdr3_aa: CASKTLGGSPLHF; cdr3_nt: TGTGCCAGCAAGACCTTGGGAGGGTCACCCCTCCACTTT
j_call: TRBJ2-5; v_call: TRBV14; d_call: TRBD2; clone_size: -; cdr3_aa: CASSPPGGYETQYF; cdr3_nt: TGTGCCAGCAGCCCGCCGGGGGGGTACGAGACCCAGTACTTC
j_call: TRBJ2-3; v_call: TRBV28; d_call: TRBD2; clone_size: -; cdr3_aa: CASSLGGSLSTDTQYF; cdr3_nt: TGTGCCAGCAGTTTGGGAGGGAGTTTGAGCACAGATACGCAGTATTTT
j_call: TRBJ2-1; v_call: TRBV6-1; d_call: -; clone_size: -; cdr3_aa: CASIDQWTYNEQFF; cdr3_nt: TGTGCCAGCATCGATCAGTGGACTTACAATGAGCAGTTCTTC